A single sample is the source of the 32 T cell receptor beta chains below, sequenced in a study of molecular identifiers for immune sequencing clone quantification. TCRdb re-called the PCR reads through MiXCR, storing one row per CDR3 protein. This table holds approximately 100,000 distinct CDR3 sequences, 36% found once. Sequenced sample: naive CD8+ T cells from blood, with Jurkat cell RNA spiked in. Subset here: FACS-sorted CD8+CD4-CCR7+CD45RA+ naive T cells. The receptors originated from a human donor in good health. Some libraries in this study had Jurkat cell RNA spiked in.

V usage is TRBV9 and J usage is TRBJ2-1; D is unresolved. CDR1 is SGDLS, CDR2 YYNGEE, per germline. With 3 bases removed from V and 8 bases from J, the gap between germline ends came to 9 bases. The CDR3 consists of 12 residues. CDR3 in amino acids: CASSGLSDEQFF. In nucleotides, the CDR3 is TGTGCCAGCAGCGGCCTAAGCGATGAGCAGTTCTTC. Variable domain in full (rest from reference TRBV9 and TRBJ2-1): DSGVTQTPKHLITATGQRVTLRCSPRSGDLSVYWYQQSLDQGLQFLIQYYNGEERAKGNILERFSAQQFPDLHSELNLSSLELGDSALYFCASSGLSDEQFFGPGTRLTVL.

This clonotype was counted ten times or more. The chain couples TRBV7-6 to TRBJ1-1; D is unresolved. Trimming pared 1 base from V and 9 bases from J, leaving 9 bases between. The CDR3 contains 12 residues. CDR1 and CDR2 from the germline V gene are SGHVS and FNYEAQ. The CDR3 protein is CASSLDPNQAFF. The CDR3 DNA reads TGTGCCAGCAGCTTAGACCCGAACCAAGCTTTCTTT.

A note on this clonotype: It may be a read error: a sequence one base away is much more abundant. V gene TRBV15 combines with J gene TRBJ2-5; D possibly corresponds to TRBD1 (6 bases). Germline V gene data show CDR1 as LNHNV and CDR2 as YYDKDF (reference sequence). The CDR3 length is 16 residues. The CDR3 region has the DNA TGTGCCTCCAGCAATTACCGGGACACCACCGATGAGACCCAGTACTTC. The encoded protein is CASSNYRDTTDETQYF.

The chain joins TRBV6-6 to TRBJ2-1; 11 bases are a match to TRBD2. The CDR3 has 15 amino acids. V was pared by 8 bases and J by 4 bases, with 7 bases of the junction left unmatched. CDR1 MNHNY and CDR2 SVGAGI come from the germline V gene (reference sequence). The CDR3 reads CASCWTSGLYNEQFF. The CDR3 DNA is TGTGCCAGCTGTTGGACTAGCGGGCTTTACAATGAGCAGTTCTTC.

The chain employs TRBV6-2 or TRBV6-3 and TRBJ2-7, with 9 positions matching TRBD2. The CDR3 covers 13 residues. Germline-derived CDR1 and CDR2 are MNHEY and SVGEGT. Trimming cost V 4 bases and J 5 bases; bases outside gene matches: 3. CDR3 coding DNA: TGTGCCAGCAGTTCCATAGCGGGAGACGAGCAGTACTTC. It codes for CASSSIAGDEQYF.

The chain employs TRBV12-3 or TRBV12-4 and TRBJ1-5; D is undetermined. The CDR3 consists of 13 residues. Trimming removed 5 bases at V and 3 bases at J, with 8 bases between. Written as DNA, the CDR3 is TGTGCCAGCAGTCATTTACACAATCAGCCCCAGCATTTT. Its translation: CASSHLHNQPQHF.

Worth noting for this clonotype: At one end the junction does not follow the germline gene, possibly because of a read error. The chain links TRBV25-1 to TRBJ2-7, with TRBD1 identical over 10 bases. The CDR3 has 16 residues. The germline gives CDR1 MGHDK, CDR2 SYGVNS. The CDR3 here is CASGELTGGPVWEQYF. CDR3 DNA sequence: TGTGCCAGCGGTGAGTTGACAGGGGGCCCGGTTTGGGAGCAGTACTTC.

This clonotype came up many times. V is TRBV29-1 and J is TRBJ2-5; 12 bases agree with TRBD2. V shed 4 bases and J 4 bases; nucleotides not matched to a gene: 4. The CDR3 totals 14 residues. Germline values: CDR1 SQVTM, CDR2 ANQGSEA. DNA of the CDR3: TGCAGCGTTGGGACTAGCGGGATTCCAGAGACCCAGTACTTC. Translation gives CSVGTSGIPETQYF.

The CDR3 coding sequence is TGTGCCAGCAGCGTAGAATTAGCGGGACCCAGCTCCTACAATGAGCAGTTCTTC. Its protein is CASSVELAGPSSYNEQFF. The rearrangement joins TRBV9 to TRBJ2-1, with 8 bases matching TRBD2. The CDR3 is 18 residues long. Trimming at V came to 0 bases and at J to 0 bases, leaving 8 bases not matched to a gene. The germline V gene encodes CDR1 SGDLS and CDR2 YYNGEE.

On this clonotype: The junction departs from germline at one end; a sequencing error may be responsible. As DNA, the CDR3 is TGTGCCAGCTCATCCGAGGGGGCAACTAATGAAAAACTGCTTTTT. This gives the protein CASSSEGATNEKLLF. The V gene is TRBV6-5, the J gene TRBJ1-4, with 7 bases aligning to TRBD1. The length of the CDR3 is 15 residues. From germline, CDR1 is MNHEY and CDR2 SVGAGI.

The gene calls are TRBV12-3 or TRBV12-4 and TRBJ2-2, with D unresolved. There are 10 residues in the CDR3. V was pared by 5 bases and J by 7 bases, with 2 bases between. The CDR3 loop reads CASSGGELFF. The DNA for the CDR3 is TGTGCCAGCAGTGGCGGGGAGCTGTTTTTT.

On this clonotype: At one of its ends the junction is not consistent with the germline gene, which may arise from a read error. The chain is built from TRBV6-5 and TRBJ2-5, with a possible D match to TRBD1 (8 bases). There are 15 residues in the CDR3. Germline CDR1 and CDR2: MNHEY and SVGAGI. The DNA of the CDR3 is TGTGCCAGCACCAGGACAGGGAGGGGGCAAGAGCCCCAGTACTTC. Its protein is CASTRTGRGQEPQYF.

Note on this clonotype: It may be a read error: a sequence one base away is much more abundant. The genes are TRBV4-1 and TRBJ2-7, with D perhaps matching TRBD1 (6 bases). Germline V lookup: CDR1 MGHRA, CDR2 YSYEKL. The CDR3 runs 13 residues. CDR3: CASSPTGADEEYF. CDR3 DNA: TGCGCCAGCAGCCCGACAGGTGCGGACGAGGAGTACTTC.

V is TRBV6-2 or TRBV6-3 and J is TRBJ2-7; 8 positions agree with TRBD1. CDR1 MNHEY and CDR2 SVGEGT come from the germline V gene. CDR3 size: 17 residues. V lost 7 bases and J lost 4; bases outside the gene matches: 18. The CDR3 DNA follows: TGTGCCAGCATAGCTCCGGCTCGGGGCAGGGGGCTTTACGAGCAGTACTTC. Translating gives CASIAPARGRGLYEQYF.

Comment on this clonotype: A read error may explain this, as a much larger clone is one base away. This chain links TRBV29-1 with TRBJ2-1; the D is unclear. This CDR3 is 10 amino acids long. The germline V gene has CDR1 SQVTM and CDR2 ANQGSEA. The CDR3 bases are TGCAGCGTTGGAGGCAATGAGCCGTTCTTC. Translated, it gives CSVGGNEPFF.

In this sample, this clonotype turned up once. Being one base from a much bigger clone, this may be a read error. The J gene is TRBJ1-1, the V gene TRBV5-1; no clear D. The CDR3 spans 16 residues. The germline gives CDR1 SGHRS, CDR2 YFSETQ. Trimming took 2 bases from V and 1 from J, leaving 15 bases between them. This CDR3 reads CASSLPRQRKNTEAFF. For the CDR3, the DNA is TGCGCCAGCAGCTTACCGAGACAACGGAAGAACACTGAAGCTTTCTTT.

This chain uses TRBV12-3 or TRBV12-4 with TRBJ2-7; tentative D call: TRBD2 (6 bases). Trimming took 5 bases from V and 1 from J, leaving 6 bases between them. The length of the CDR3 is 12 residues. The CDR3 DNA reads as TGTGCCAGCAGTGGAGGGTCCTACGAGCAGTACTTC. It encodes CASSGGSYEQYF.

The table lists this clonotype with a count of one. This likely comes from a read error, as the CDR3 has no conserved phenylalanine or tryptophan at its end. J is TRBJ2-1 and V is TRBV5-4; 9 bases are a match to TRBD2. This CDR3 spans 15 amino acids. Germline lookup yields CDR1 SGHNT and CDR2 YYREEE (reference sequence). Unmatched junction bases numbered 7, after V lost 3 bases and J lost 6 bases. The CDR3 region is CASSSLAGMGNEQFY. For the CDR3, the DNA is TGTGCCAGCAGCTCGCTAGCGGGAATGGGCAATGAGCAGTTCTAC.

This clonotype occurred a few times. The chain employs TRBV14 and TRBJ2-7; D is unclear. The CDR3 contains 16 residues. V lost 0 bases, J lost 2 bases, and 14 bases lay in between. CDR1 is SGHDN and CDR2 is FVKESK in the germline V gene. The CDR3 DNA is TGTGCCAGCAGCCAAGATTGGTCGGACCGTCCCTACGAGCAGTACTTC. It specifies CASSQDWSDRPYEQYF.

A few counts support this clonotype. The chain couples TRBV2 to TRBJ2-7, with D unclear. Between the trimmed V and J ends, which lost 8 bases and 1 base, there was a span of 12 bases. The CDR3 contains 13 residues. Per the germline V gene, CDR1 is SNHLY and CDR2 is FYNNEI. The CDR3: CASGRQASYEQYF. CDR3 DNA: TGTGCCAGCGGACGGCAGGCGTCCTACGAGCAGTACTTC.

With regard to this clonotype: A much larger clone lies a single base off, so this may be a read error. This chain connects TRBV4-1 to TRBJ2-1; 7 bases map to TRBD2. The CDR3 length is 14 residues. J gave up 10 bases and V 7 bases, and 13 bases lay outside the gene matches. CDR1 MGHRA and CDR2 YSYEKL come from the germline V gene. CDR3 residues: CASNRRERHEEQFF. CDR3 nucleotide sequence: TGCGCCAGCAACAGGCGGGAGAGGCACGAAGAGCAGTTCTTC.

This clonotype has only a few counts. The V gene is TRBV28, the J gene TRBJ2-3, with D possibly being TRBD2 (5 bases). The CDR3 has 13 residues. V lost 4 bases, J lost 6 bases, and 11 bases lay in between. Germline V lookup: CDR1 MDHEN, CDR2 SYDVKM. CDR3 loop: CASSSLVRDTQYF. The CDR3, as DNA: TGTGCCAGCAGTTCACTAGTCAGGGATACGCAGTATTTT.

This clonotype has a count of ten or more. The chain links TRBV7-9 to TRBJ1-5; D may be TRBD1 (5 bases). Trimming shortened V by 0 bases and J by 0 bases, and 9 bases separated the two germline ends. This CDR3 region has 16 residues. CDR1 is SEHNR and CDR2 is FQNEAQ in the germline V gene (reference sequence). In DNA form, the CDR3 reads TGTGCCAGCAGCTTAGCCGGAGGGGATAGCAATCAGCCCCAGCATTTT. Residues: CASSLAGGDSNQPQHF.

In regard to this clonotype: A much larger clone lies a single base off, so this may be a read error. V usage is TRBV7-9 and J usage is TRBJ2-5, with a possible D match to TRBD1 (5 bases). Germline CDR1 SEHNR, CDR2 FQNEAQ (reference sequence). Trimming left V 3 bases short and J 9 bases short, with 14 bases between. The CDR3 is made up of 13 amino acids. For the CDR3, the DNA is TGTGCCAGCAGCTTTCAGGGATTTGAGCCCCAGTACTTC. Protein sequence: CASSFQGFEPQYF.

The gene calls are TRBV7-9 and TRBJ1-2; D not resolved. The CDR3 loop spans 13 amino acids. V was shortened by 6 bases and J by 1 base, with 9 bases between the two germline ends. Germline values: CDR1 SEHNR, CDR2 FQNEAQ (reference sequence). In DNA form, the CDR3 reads TGTGCCAGCAGGGTGACAAATAACTATGGCTACACCTTC. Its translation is CASRVTNNYGYTF.

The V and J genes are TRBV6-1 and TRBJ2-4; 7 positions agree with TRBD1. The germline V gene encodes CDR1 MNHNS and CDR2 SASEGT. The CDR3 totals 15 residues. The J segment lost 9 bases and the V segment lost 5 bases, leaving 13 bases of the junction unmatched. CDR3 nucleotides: TGTGCCAGCAGTCGGACAGGATCCGGGGAAAGCATTCAGTACTTC. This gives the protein CASSRTGSGESIQYF.

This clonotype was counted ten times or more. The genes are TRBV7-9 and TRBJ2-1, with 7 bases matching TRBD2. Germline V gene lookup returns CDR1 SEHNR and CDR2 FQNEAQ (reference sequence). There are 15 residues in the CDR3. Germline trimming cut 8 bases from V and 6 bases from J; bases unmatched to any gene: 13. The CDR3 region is CASRRTSVISNEQFF. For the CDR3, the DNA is TGTGCCAGCCGCAGAACTAGCGTTATTAGCAATGAGCAGTTCTTC.

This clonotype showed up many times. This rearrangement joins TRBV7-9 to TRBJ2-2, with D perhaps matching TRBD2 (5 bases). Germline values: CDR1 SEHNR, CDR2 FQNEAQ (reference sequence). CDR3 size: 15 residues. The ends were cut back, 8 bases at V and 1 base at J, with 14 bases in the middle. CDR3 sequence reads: CASWDPSRNTGELFF. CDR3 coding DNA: TGTGCCAGCTGGGATCCTAGCCGGAACACCGGGGAGCTGTTTTTT.

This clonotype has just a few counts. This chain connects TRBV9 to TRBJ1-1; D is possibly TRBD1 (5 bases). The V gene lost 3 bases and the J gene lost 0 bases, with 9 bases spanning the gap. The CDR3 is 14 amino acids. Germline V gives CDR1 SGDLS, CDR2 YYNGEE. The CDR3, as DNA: TGTGCCAGCAGCGCGACAGTAATGAACACTGAAGCTTTCTTT. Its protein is CASSATVMNTEAFF.

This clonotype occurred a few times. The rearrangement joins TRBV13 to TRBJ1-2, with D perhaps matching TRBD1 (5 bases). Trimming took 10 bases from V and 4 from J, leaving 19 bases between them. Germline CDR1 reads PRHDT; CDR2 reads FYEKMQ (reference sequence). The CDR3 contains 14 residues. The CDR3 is CATSRGRDSYGYTF. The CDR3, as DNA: TGTGCCACCTCAAGGGGTCGGGACTCCTATGGCTACACCTTC.

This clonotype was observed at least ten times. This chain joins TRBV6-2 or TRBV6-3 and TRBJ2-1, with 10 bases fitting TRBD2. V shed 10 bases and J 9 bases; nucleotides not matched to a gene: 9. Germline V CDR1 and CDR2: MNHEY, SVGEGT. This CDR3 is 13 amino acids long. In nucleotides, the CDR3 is TGTGCCACCATTTCTAGCGGGAGTGTTGAGCAGTTCTTC. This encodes CATISSGSVEQFF.

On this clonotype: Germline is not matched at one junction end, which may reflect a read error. CDR3 in amino acids: CAGSSNRGADYTQYF. The CDR3 bases are TGTGCCGGCAGCTCGAACAGGGGGGCGGATTATACGCAGTATTTT. The V call is TRBV7-9, the J call TRBJ2-3; TRBD1 agrees at 8 bases. CDR3 length: 15 amino acids. The germline CDR1 and CDR2 sequences are SEHNR and FQNEAQ (reference sequence).